These 30 T cell receptor beta chains came from one sample sequenced in a study of cytomegalovirus exposure and HLA in healthy donors. The PCR ran on 60 Vbeta and 13 Jbeta primers. TCRdb's copy holds only in-frame clones and misses some; the assay was immunoSEQ multiplex PCR. The table shows 75,000 to 95,000 clones, with around 89% occurring only once. The material sequenced was PBMCs. Receptor source: a young man in good health and CMV-seronegative.

The rearrangement links TRBV7-9 to TRBJ2-7; 10 bases match TRBD2. Germline CDR1 SEHNR, CDR2 FQNEAQ (reference sequence). Losses at the gene ends were 5 bases for V and 4 bases for J; bases not matched to a gene: 14. The CDR3 is 17 amino acids. CDR3 residues: CASSPTTSGRALYEQYF. The CDR3 DNA reads as TGTGCCAGCAGCCCGACGACGAGCGGGAGGGCCCTATACGAGCAGTACTTC. Looking up the rest from reference TRBV7-9 and TRBJ2-7 gives the full variable domain: DTGVSQNPRHKITKRGQNVTFRCDPISEHNRLYWYRQTLGQGPEFLTYFQNEAQLEKSRLLSDRFSAERPKGSFSTLEIQRTEQGDSAMYLCASSPTTSGRALYEQYFGPGTRLTVT.

This chain uses TRBV18 with TRBJ2-5; D uncertain. The CDR3 loop spans 12 amino acids. Germline values: CDR1 KGHSH, CDR2 LQKENI. The V gene lost 1 base and the J gene lost 5 bases, with 5 bases spanning the gap. The CDR3 DNA reads as TGTGCCAGCTCACCACTGTCTGAGACCCAGTACTTC. Translation gives CASSPLSETQYF. Full variable domain (outside the CDR3, taken from reference TRBV18 and TRBJ2-5): NAGVMQNPRHLVRRRGQEARLRCSPMKGHSHVYWYRQLPEEGLKFMVYLQKENIIDESGMPKERFSAEFPKEGPSILRIQQVVRGDSAAYFCASSPLSETQYFGPGTRLLVL.

The chain links TRBV7-2 to TRBJ2-5, with 11 positions matching TRBD2. The CDR3 totals 16 residues. The V gene end was trimmed by 5 bases and the J gene end by 5 bases; junction bases not matched to a gene: 10. Germline assignment: CDR1 SGHTA and CDR2 FQGNSA. The DNA of the CDR3 is TGTGCCAGCAGCGCCACACTAGCGGGAGCCGGGGAGACCCAGTACTTC. It is translated as CASSATLAGAGETQYF.

This chain links TRBV11-2 with TRBJ2-1, with D unresolved. V shed 2 bases and J shed 4 bases, with 12 bases lying between them. Germline V gene sequence: CDR1 SGHAT, CDR2 FQNNGV. CDR3 length: 15 amino acids. The CDR3 loop is CASSLLAGRYNEQFF. CDR3 DNA sequence: TGTGCCAGCAGCTTACTGGCAGGAAGATACAATGAGCAGTTCTTC.

J is TRBJ2-5 and V is TRBV5-5; TRBD2 is a possible D gene (6 bases). There are 15 residues in the CDR3. Per the germline V gene, CDR1 is SGHKS and CDR2 is YYEKEE (reference sequence). V lost 4 bases, J lost 5 bases, and 18 bases lay in between. The CDR3 region has the DNA TGTGCCAGCAGCCCAACGGGGGACCGACGGGAGACCCAGTACTTC. It codes for CASSPTGDRRETQYF.

This CDR3 reads CASSSGRAGGEQETQYF. CDR3 nucleotides: TGTGCCAGCAGTTCGGGGCGGGCGGGAGGGGAACAAGAGACCCAGTACTTC. This chain connects TRBV28 to TRBJ2-5, with 9 bases aligning to TRBD2. The junction had 11 bases not matched to a gene; V was cut back by 4 bases and J by 2 bases. CDR3 size: 17 residues. CDR1 is MDHEN and CDR2 is SYDVKM in the germline V gene.

The V gene is TRBV11-2, the J gene TRBJ2-5; D ambiguous. V shed 0 bases and J shed 5 bases, with 13 bases lying between them. The CDR3 totals 15 residues. The V gene's germline CDR1 is SGHAT and CDR2 FQNNGV. The CDR3 region has the DNA TGTGCCAGCAGCTTAGAATCTTATCCTTCGGAGACCCAGTACTTC. This translates into CASSLESYPSETQYF. The entire variable domain, with the rest obtained from reference TRBV11-2 and TRBJ2-5, is as follows: EAGVAQSPRYKIIEKRQSVAFWCNPISGHATLYWYQQILGQGPKLLIQFQNNGVVDDSQLPKDRFSAERLKGVDSTLKIQPAKLEDSAVYLCASSLESYPSETQYFGPGTRLLVL.

This rearrangement joins TRBV19 to TRBJ2-3, with a possible D match to TRBD1 (5 bases). This CDR3 comprises 12 residues. Germline CDR1 and CDR2: LNHDA and SQIVND (reference sequence). V was clipped by 3 bases and J by 9 bases, with 10 bases between them. The CDR3 coding sequence is TGTGCCAGTAGTATTACAGGATCCACGCAGTATTTT. The encoded protein is CASSITGSTQYF.

This rearrangement joins TRBV2 to TRBJ2-7; unclear D gene. Germline loops: CDR1 SNHLY, CDR2 FYNNEI. With 9 bases removed from V and 6 bases from J, the gap between germline ends came to 15 bases. CDR3 length equals 12 residues. CDR3 protein: CARRSFSGEQYF. The CDR3 region has the DNA TGTGCCAGACGGAGCTTTTCTGGCGAGCAGTACTTC. The whole variable domain, remainder taken from reference TRBV2 and TRBJ2-7, is EPEVTQTPSHQVTQMGQEVILRCVPISNHLYFYWYRQILGQKVEFLVSFYNNEISEKSEIFDDQFSVERPDGSNFTLKIRSTKLEDSAMYFCARRSFSGEQYFGPGTRLTVT.

J is TRBJ2-7 and V is TRBV6-1; D may be TRBD1 (6 bases). V gave up 5 bases and J gave up 3 bases, with 14 bases separating them. The CDR3 has 14 amino acids. CDR1 and CDR2 (germline): MNHNS, SASEGT. Here the CDR3 DNA reads TGTGCCAGCAGTTTTCTGGCCAGGGGCTACGAGCAGTACTTC. Its protein product is CASSFLARGYEQYF.

The CDR3 loop is CSAGQGPEEQFF. The CDR3 DNA reads TGCAGCGCCGGACAGGGGCCGGAAGAGCAGTTCTTC. This chain joins TRBV29-1 and TRBJ2-1; 9 nucleotides align to TRBD1. With V trimmed by 7 bases and J by 10 bases, 8 bases remained unmatched. The CDR3 is made up of 12 amino acids. Germline CDR1 SQVTM, CDR2 ANQGSEA.

This chain links TRBV5-1 with TRBJ2-1, with TRBD2 matching 10 bases. The CDR3 spans 17 residues. The germline gives CDR1 SGHRS, CDR2 YFSETQ. Trimming cost V 7 bases and J 7 bases; bases outside gene matches: 17. The CDR3 sequence is CASRPGGASGSRNEQFF. The CDR3 nucleotides read TGCGCCAGCCGCCCCGGGGGGGCTAGCGGGAGTCGGAATGAGCAGTTCTTC.

CDR3 bases: TGTGCCAGTAGTATAGTGTTAGCGGGAGGTCTCAATGAGCAGTTCTTC. Its translation: CASSIVLAGGLNEQFF. V is TRBV19 and J is TRBJ2-1; 10 bases are a match to TRBD2. Germline V gene data show CDR1 as LNHDA and CDR2 as SQIVND (reference sequence). The CDR3 is 16 residues long. V lost 1 base, J lost 6 bases, and 6 bases stayed unmatched.

The chain couples TRBV28 to TRBJ1-5; a possible D gene is TRBD1 (5 bases). CDR3 size: 12 residues. CDR1 and CDR2 from the germline V gene are MDHEN and SYDVKM. Between the trimmed V and J ends, which lost 6 bases and 9 bases, there was a span of 12 bases. DNA for the CDR3: TGTGCCAGCAGGGGGCCGGGTGGGCCCCAGCATTTT. This encodes CASRGPGGPQHF.

This chain uses TRBV27 with TRBJ2-1, with TRBD1 matching over 7 bases. Unmatched junction bases numbered 7, after V lost 5 bases and J lost 3 bases. This CDR3 spans 15 amino acids. In germline, CDR1 is MNHEY, CDR2 SMNVEV (reference sequence). The CDR3 DNA reads as TGTGCCAGCAGTCGTACAGGGGCCAACTACAATGAGCAGTTCTTC. This codes for CASSRTGANYNEQFF.

This chain links TRBV7-2 with TRBJ1-2; 7 positions match TRBD1. J gave up 2 bases and V 1 base, and 13 bases lay outside the gene matches. Looked up from germline, CDR1 is SGHTA and CDR2 is FQGNSA. CDR3 length: 18 amino acids. CDR3 nucleotide sequence: TGTGCCAGCAGCTTAGTGCCAGACAGGGTCCTTTCCAACTATGGCTACACCTTC. Residues: CASSLVPDRVLSNYGYTF.

The rearrangement uses TRBV5-5 and TRBJ2-3, with 7 positions matching TRBD2. Trimming removed 7 bases from V and 4 bases from J; junction bases left unmatched: 6. The CDR3 consists of 13 residues. The germline V gene has CDR1 SGHKS and CDR2 YYEKEE (reference sequence). CDR3 nucleotides: TGTGCCAGCGGTGGGGGGGTATCAGATACGCAGTATTTT. Its translation: CASGGGVSDTQYF.

The J gene is TRBJ1-3, the V gene TRBV6-6, with 7 bases fitting TRBD1. Germline CDR1 MNHNY, CDR2 SVGAGI (reference sequence). V shed 5 bases, J shed 3 bases, and the junction held 4 bases outside the gene matches. The CDR3 is 14 amino acids. CDR3 DNA sequence: TGTGCCAGCAGTGCTGACAGGGTTGGAAACACCATATATTTT. Encoded protein: CASSADRVGNTIYF.

The rearrangement links TRBV7-3 to TRBJ2-2, with TRBD1 matching over 7 bases. The junction had 6 bases not matched to a gene; V was cut back by 5 bases and J by 6 bases. Looked up from germline, CDR1 is SGHTA and CDR2 is FQGTGA. This CDR3 is 14 amino acids long. CDR3 in amino acids: CASSPTTGPGELFF. Here the CDR3 DNA reads TGTGCCAGCAGCCCTACGACAGGGCCCGGGGAGCTGTTTTTT.

V gene TRBV19 combines with J gene TRBJ2-3, with 7 bases aligning to TRBD2. This CDR3 comprises 16 residues. The germline V gene encodes CDR1 LNHDA and CDR2 SQIVND (reference sequence). The V segment lost 7 bases and the J segment 2 bases; nucleotides outside the gene matches: 12. CDR3 protein: CASTPSAGAVTDTQYF. In nucleotides, the CDR3 is TGTGCCAGTACCCCGTCGGCGGGAGCAGTCACAGATACGCAGTATTTT.

The chain recombines TRBV5-6 with TRBJ2-1; 7 bases fit TRBD2. Germline CDR1 SGHDT, CDR2 YYEEEE. The length of the CDR3 is 17 residues. The V and J ends lost 4 bases and 9 bases, in that order; junction bases with no gene match: 19. The CDR3 spells CASSLPGLGSGSGEQFF. The CDR3 nucleotides read TGTGCCAGCAGCCTCCCCGGACTAGGATCCGGGTCCGGTGAGCAGTTCTTC.

The V gene is TRBV15, the J gene TRBJ2-2; weak D call: TRBD2 (5 bases). The CDR3 consists of 17 residues. From germline, CDR1 is LNHNV and CDR2 YYDKDF (reference sequence). V lost 1 base, J lost 0 bases, and 12 bases lay in between. The CDR3 DNA follows: TGTGCCACCAGCAGAGCGTTGACGGGATCGAACACCGGGGAGCTGTTTTTT. Its translation is CATSRALTGSNTGELFF.

The V and J genes are TRBV7-9 and TRBJ2-1, with 8 nucleotides matching TRBD2. The CDR3 has 16 amino acids. V shed 4 bases, J shed 6 bases, and the junction held 11 bases outside the gene matches. Germline V CDR1 and CDR2: SEHNR, FQNEAQ (reference sequence). CDR3 nucleotide sequence: TGTGCCAGCAGCTCCAACGGGGCGGGAGGAAGCAATGAGCAGTTCTTC. This codes for CASSSNGAGGSNEQFF.

V is TRBV7-8 and J is TRBJ2-7; TRBD2 matches at 10 bases. J was trimmed by 3 bases and V by 7 bases; bases with no gene match: 6. This CDR3 is built from 14 residues. Germline V gene data show CDR1 as SGHVS and CDR2 as FQNEAQ. The CDR3 loop is CASTGTSDLYEQYF. CDR3 nucleotides: TGTGCCAGCACCGGGACTAGCGACCTCTACGAGCAGTACTTC.

The CDR3 nucleotides are TGTGCCAGCAGCTTAGAGGGACAAGCGGCCTACGAGCAGTACTTC. It yields the protein CASSLEGQAAYEQYF. The rearrangement joins TRBV7-9 to TRBJ2-7; D is perhaps TRBD1 (6 bases). Trimming left V 1 base short and J 2 bases short, with 12 bases between. Germline V lookup: CDR1 SEHNR, CDR2 FQNEAQ (reference sequence). The CDR3 is made up of 15 amino acids.

The chain recombines TRBV4-3 with TRBJ2-1; 11 nucleotides match TRBD2. Trimming cost V 3 bases and J 0 bases; bases outside gene matches: 13. The CDR3 consists of 20 residues. The V gene's germline CDR1 is LGHNA and CDR2 YSLEER. CDR3 protein: CASSQGAELAGVGSYNEQFF. The DNA of the CDR3 is TGCGCCAGCAGCCAGGGCGCCGAACTAGCGGGAGTGGGCTCCTACAATGAGCAGTTCTTC.

This chain joins TRBV19 and TRBJ2-1; 12 bases are a match to TRBD2. This CDR3 contains 14 residues. CDR1 LNHDA and CDR2 SQIVND come from the germline V gene (reference sequence). V lost 6 bases, J lost 6 bases, and 3 bases stayed unmatched. The CDR3 reads CASRGLAGTNEQFF. CDR3 DNA sequence: TGTGCCAGTAGAGGACTAGCGGGAACCAATGAGCAGTTCTTC.

This chain links TRBV5-1 with TRBJ2-7; D is unclear. The germline V gene encodes CDR1 SGHRS and CDR2 YFSETQ. Trimming shortened V by 1 base and J by 3 bases, and 14 bases separated the two germline ends. The CDR3 length is 15 residues. DNA for the CDR3: TGCGCCAGCAGCTTGTTGGGCGCATCGAACTACGAGCAGTACTTC. This translates into CASSLLGASNYEQYF. The entire variable domain, with the rest obtained from reference TRBV5-1 and TRBJ2-7, is as follows: KAGVTQTPRYLIKTRGQQVTLSCSPISGHRSVSWYQQTPGQGLQFLFEYFSETQRNKGNFPGRFSGRQFSNSRSEMNVSTLELGDSALYLCASSLLGASNYEQYFGPGTRLTVT.

This rearrangement joins TRBV10-1 to TRBJ2-3; D might be TRBD2 (6 bases). V lost 10 bases and J 1 base, leaving 30 bases between the germline ends. The CDR3 spans 19 residues. Looked up from germline, CDR1 is WNHNN and CDR2 is SYGVQD (reference sequence). The CDR3 protein is CANAPIEDFAGPRTDTQYF. Here the CDR3 DNA reads TGCGCCAACGCTCCCATCGAAGACTTCGCGGGGCCCCGCACAGATACGCAGTATTTT.

V usage is TRBV28 and J usage is TRBJ2-2; a weak D match, TRBD2 (5 bases). Trimming shortened V by 7 bases and J by 7 bases, and 22 bases separated the two germline ends. CDR1 is MDHEN, CDR2 SYDVKM, per germline. The length of the CDR3 is 16 residues. CDR3 sequence: CASTSSGSQLLGELFF. The CDR3 bases are TGTGCCAGCACCAGTTCGGGGTCGCAACTACTCGGGGAGCTGTTTTTT.